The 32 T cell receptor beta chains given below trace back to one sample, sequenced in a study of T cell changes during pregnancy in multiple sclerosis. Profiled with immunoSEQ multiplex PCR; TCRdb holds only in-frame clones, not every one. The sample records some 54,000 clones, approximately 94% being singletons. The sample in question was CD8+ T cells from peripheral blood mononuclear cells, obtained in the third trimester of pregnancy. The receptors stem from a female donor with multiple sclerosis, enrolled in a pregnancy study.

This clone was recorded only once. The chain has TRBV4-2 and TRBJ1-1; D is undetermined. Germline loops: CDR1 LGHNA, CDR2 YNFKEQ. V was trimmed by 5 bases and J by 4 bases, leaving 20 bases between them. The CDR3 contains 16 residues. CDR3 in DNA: TGTGCCAGCAGCTTGGATGCGGAGGGAATCAGCACTGAAGCTTTCTTT. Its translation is CASSLDAEGISTEAFF.

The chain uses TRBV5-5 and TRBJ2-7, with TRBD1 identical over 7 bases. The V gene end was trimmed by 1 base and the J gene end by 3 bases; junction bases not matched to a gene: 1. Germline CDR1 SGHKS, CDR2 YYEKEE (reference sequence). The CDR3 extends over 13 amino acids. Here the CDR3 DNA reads TGTGCCAGCAGCTTGTCAGGGGGCTACGAGCAGTACTTC. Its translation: CASSLSGGYEQYF.

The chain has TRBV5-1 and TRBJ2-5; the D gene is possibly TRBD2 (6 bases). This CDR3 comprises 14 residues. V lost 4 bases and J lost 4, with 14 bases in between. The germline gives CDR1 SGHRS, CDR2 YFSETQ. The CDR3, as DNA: TGCGCCAGCAGCGGGGGACTCGGGGCAGAGACCCAGTACTTC. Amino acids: CASSGGLGAETQYF.

CDR3 amino acids: CASSLTGTEQFF. CDR3 in DNA: TGTGCCAGCTCACTGACAGGGACTGAGCAGTTCTTC. The chain links TRBV18 to TRBJ2-1; 7 bases line up with TRBD1. Germline trimming cut 4 bases from V and 9 bases from J; bases unmatched to any gene: 3. Germline-derived CDR1 and CDR2 are KGHSH and LQKENI. There are 12 residues in the CDR3. Full variable domain (rest looked up from reference TRBV18 and TRBJ2-1): NAGVMQNPRHLVRRRGQEARLRCSPMKGHSHVYWYRQLPEEGLKFMVYLQKENIIDESGMPKERFSAEFPKEGPSILRIQQVVRGDSAAYFCASSLTGTEQFFGPGTRLTVL.

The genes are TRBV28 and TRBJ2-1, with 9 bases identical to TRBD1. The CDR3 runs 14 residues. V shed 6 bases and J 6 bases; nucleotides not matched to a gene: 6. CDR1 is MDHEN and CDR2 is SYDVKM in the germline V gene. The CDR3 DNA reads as TGTGCCAGCAGGGACGCGGGACAGGGCAATGAGCAGTTCTTC. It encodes CASRDAGQGNEQFF.

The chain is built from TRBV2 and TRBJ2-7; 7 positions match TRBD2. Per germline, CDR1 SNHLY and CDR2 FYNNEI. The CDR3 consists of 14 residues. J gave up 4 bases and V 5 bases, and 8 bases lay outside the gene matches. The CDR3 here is CASSSGTIPYEQYF. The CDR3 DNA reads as TGTGCCAGCAGTTCCGGGACTATACCATACGAGCAGTACTTC.

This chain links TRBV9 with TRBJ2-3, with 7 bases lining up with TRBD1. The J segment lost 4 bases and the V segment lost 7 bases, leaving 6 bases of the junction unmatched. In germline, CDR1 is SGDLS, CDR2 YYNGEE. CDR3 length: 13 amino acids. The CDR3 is CASRAGGADTQYF. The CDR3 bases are TGTGCCAGCCGCGCAGGGGGTGCAGATACGCAGTATTTT.

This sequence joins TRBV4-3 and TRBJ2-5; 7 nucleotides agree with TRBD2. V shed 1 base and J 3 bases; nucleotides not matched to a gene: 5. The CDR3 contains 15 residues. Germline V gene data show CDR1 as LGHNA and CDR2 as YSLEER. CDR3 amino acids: CASSQVLAGEETQYF. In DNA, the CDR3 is TGCGCCAGCAGCCAAGTATTGGCGGGGGAAGAGACCCAGTACTTC.

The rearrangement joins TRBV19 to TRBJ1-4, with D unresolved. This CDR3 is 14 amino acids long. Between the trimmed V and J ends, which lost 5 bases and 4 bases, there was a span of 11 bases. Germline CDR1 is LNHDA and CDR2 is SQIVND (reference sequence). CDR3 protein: CASSEGISNEKLFF. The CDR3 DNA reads TGTGCCAGTAGTGAGGGCATTAGTAATGAAAAACTGTTTTTT. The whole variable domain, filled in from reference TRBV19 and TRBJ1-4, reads DGGITQSPKYLFRKEGQNVTLSCEQNLNHDAMYWYRQDPGQGLRLIYYSQIVNDFQKGDIAEGYSVSREKKESFPLTVTSAQKNPTAFYLCASSEGISNEKLFFGSGTQLSVL.

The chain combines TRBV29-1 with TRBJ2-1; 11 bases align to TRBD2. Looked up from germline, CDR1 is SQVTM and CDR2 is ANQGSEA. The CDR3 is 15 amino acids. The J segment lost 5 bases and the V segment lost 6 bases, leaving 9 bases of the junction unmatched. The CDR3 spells CSVSLLAGADNEQFF. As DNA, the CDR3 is TGCAGCGTCTCTTTACTAGCGGGAGCCGACAATGAGCAGTTCTTC.

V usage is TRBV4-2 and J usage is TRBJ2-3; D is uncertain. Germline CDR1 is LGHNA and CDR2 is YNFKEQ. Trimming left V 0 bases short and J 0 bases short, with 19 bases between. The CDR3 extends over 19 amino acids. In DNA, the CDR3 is TGTGCCAGCAGCCAAGATCCTTCAGGTTATGAGAGAAGCACAGATACGCAGTATTTT. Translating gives CASSQDPSGYERSTDTQYF.

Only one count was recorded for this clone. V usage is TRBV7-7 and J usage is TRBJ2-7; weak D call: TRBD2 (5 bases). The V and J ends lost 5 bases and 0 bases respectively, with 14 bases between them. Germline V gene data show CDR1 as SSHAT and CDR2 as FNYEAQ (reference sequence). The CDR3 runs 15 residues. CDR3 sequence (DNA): TGTGCCAGCAGCCAACCTCGAGGGCCCTCCTACGAGCAGTACTTC. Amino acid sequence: CASSQPRGPSYEQYF.

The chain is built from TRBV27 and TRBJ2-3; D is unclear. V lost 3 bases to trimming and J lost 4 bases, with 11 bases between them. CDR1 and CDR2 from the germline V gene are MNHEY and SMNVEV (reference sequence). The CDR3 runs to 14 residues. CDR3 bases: TGTGCCAGCAGTTTGAGGAGTGCGGCAGATACGCAGTATTTT. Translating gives CASSLRSAADTQYF.

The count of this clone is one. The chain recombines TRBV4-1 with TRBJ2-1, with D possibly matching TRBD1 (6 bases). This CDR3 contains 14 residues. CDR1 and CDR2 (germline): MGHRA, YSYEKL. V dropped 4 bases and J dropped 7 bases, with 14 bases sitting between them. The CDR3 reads CASSPYEGGNEQFF. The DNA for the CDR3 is TGCGCCAGCAGCCCTTACGAAGGGGGAAATGAGCAGTTCTTC.

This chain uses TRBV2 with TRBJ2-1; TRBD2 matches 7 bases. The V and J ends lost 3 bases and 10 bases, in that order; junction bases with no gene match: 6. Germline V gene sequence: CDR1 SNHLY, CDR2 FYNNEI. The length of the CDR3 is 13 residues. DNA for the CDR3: TGTGCCAGCAGTGAGGCTAGCGGCTGGGAGCAGTTCTTC. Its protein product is CASSEASGWEQFF.

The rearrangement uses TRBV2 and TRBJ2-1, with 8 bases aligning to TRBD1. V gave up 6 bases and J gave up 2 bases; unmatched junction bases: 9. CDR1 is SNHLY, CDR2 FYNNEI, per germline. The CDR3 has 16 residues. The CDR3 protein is CASSPNQGAAYNEQFF. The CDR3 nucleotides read TGTGCCAGCAGCCCCAACCAGGGGGCGGCCTACAATGAGCAGTTCTTC.

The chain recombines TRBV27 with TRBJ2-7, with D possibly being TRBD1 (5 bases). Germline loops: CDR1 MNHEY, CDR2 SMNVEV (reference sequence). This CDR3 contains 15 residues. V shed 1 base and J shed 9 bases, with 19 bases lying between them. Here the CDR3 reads CASSLLGQGYHSQYF. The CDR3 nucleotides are TGTGCCAGCAGTTTATTGGGGCAGGGCTATCACTCGCAGTACTTC.

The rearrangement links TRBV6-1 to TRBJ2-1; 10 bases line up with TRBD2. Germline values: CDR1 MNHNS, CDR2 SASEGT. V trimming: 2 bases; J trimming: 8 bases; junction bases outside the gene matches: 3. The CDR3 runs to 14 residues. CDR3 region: CASSELTSGDEQFF. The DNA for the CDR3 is TGTGCCAGCAGTGAATTAACTAGCGGGGATGAGCAGTTCTTC.

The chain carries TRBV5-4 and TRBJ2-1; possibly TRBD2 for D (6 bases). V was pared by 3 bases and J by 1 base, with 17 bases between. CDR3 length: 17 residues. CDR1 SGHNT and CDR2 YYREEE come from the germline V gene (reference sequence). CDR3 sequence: CASSSRPGERSYNEQFF. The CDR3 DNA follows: TGTGCCAGCAGCTCCCGCCCGGGAGAGAGGTCCTACAATGAGCAGTTCTTC.

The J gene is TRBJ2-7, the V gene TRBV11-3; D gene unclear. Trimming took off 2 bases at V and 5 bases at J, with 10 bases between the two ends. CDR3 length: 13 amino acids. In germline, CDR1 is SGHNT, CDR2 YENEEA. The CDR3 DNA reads TGTGCCAGCAGCTTACAGGATTATAACGAGCAGTACTTC. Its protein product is CASSLQDYNEQYF.

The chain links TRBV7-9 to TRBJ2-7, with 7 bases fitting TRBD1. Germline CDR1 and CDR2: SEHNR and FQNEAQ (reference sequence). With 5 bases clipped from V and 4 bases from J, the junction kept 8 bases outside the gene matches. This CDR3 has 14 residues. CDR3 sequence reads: CASSLSTGEYEQYF. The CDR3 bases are TGTGCCAGCAGCCTATCTACAGGGGAGTACGAGCAGTACTTC.

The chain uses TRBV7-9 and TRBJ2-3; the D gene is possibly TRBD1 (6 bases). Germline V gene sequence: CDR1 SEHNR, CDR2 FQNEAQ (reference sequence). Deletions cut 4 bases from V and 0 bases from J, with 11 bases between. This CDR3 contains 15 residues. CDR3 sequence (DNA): TGTGCCAGCAGCTCCAGGGACACTAGCACAGATACGCAGTATTTT. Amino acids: CASSSRDTSTDTQYF. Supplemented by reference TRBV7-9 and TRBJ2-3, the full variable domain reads DTGVSQNPRHKITKRGQNVTFRCDPISEHNRLYWYRQTLGQGPEFLTYFQNEAQLEKSRLLSDRFSAERPKGSFSTLEIQRTEQGDSAMYLCASSSRDTSTDTQYFGPGTRLTVL.

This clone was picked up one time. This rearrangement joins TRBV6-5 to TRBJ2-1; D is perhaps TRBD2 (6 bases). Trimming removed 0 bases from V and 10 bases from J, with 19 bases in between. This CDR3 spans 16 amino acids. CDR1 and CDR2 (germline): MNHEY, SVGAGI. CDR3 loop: CASSYSSQSRGGEQFF. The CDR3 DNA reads TGTGCCAGCAGTTACTCCTCCCAATCGCGAGGAGGGGAGCAGTTCTTC.

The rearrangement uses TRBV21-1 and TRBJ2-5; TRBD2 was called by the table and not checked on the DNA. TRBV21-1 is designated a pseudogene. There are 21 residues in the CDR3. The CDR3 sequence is CASSLKIPADWRELFWETQYF. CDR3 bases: TGTGCCAGCAGCTTAAAGATCCCGGCGGATTGGCGGGAGTTATTTTGGGAGACCCAGTACTTC.

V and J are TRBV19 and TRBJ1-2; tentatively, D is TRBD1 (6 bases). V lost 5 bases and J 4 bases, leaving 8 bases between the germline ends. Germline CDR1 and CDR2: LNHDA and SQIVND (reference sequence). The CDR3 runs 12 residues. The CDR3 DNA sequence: TGTGCCAGTAGTGACAGGCCCTATGGCTACACCTTC. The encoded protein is CASSDRPYGYTF.

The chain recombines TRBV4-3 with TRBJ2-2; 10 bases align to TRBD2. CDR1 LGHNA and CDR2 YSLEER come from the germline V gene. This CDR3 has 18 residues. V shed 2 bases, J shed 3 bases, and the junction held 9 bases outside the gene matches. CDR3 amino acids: CASSQPKGLADHTGELFF. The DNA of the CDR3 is TGCGCCAGCAGCCAACCCAAAGGACTAGCGGACCACACCGGGGAGCTGTTTTTT.

The CDR3: CASSDWISGGTEAFF. The CDR3 region has the DNA TGTGCCAGCAGTGACTGGATCTCAGGGGGCACTGAAGCTTTCTTT. V gene TRBV2 combines with J gene TRBJ1-1; 7 nucleotides match TRBD1. In germline, CDR1 is SNHLY, CDR2 FYNNEI. The CDR3 length is 15 residues. After removal of 3 bases from V and 4 bases from J, the junction contained 8 bases not matched to a gene. Looking up the rest from reference TRBV2 and TRBJ1-1 gives the full variable domain: EPEVTQTPSHQVTQMGQEVILRCVPISNHLYFYWYRQILGQKVEFLVSFYNNEISEKSEIFDDQFSVERPDGSNFTLKIRSTKLEDSAMYFCASSDWISGGTEAFFGQGTRLTVV.

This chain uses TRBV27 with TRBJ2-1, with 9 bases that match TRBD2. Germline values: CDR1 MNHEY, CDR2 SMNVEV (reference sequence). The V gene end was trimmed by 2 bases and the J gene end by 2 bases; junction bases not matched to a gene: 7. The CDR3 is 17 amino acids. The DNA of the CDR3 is TGTGCCAGCAGTTTAGGCGCTAGCGGGATTCCCTACAATGAGCAGTTCTTC. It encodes CASSLGASGIPYNEQFF.

CDR3 in amino acids: CASSLLADSYEQYF. CDR3 nucleotides: TGTGCCAGCAGTCTCCTAGCGGACTCCTACGAGCAGTACTTC. The rearrangement joins TRBV27 to TRBJ2-7; 7 nucleotides line up with TRBD2. Germline values: CDR1 MNHEY, CDR2 SMNVEV (reference sequence). This CDR3 comprises 14 residues. Losses at the gene ends were 5 bases for V and 0 bases for J; bases not matched to a gene: 4.

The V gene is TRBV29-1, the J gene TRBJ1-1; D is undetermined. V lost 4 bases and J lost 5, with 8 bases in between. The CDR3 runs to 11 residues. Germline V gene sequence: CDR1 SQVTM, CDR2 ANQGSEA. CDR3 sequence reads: CSVGLETEAFF. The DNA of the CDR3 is TGCAGCGTTGGGCTAGAAACTGAAGCTTTCTTT.

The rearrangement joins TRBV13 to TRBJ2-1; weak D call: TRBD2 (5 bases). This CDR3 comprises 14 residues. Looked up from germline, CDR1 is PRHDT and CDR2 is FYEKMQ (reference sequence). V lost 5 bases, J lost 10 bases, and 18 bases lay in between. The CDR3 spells CASSARLHWMEQFF. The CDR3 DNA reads TGTGCCAGCAGCGCCAGACTACATTGGATGGAGCAGTTCTTC. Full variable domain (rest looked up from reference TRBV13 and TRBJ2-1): AAGVIQSPRHLIKEKRETATLKCYPIPRHDTVYWYQQGPGQDPQFLISFYEKMQSDKGSIPDRFSAQQFSDYHSELNMSSLELGDSALYFCASSARLHWMEQFFGPGTRLTVL.

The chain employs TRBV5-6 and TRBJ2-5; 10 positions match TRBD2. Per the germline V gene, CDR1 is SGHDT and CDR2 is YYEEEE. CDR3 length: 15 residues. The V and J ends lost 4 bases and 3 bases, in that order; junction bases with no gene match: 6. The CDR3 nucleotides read TGTGCCAGCAGCCTCATCGGACTAGCGGAAGAGACCCAGTACTTC. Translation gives CASSLIGLAEETQYF.